Listed below are T cell receptor beta chains from one sample, sequenced in a study of cytomegalovirus exposure and HLA in healthy donors. TCRdb's copy holds only in-frame clones and misses some; the assay was immunoSEQ multiplex PCR. The data hold under 150,000 clones, with approximately 75% observed a single time. Sequencing input: PBMCs. These receptors all stem from a woman between 40 and 50 years old in good health and CMV-seropositive. Each CDR3 is given with its conserved first and last residue. The D gene is left open where the match is weak. Size tells how often a clone was seen (once, few, many) or the class of an expanded clone, and some rows leave it out.

V gene	clone size	D gene	J gene	CDR3 DNA	CDR3 protein
TRBV27	-	-	TRBJ2-7	TGTGCCAGCAGTTATCAGGGAAGCTACGAGCAGTACTTC	CASSYQGSYEQYF
TRBV4-3	-	-	TRBJ1-5	TGCGCCAGCAGCCCGCGGGGGGGCCAGAATCAGCCCCAGCATTTT	CASSPRGGQNQPQHF
TRBV5-1	few	TRBD2	TRBJ2-1	TGCGCCAGCAGCTTGCGGGGAATGGGGGGGGATGAGCAGTTCTTC	CASSLRGMGGDEQFF
TRBV5-4	few	-	TRBJ2-7	TGTGCCAGCAGCTTGGGGGCGGGACTCAGCTCCTACGAGCAGTACTTC	CASSLGAGLSSYEQYF
TRBV6-4	-	TRBD1	TRBJ1-2	TGTGCCAGCAGTGCGGAAAGGGACAGCTATGGCTACACCTTC	CASSAERDSYGYTF
TRBV5-1	-	TRBD2	TRBJ2-7	TGCGCCAGCAGCTTGGGAAGGACTAGCGGGCAACGCTACGAGCAGTACTTC	CASSLGRTSGQRYEQYF
TRBV28	-	-	TRBJ1-5	TGTGCCAGCGCACCCGGCGGGGGCCGCTCTTCCTACCCCCAGCATTTT	CASAPGGGRSSYPQHF
TRBV7-9	-	TRBD1	TRBJ2-7	TGTGCCAGCAGCGGGGACAGGGGCAACGAGCAGTACTTC	CASSGDRGNEQYF
TRBV6-5	-	-	TRBJ2-2	TGTGCCAGCAGGGCAAACACCGGGGAGCTGTTTTTT	CASRANTGELFF
TRBV29-1	-	TRBD1	TRBJ1-4	TGCAGCGTTGAAGATTGGACAGGGATTAATGAAAAACTGTTTTTT	CSVEDWTGINEKLFF
TRBV7-9	-	-	TRBJ2-7	TGTGCCAGCAGCCGCCTCGGGTCGAAGACTCCCTACGAGCAGTACTTC	CASSRLGSKTPYEQYF
TRBV7-2	-	TRBD1	TRBJ1-6	TGTGCCAGCAGCTCGGGACAGGCTAATAATTCACCCCTCCACTTT	CASSSGQANNSPLHF
TRBV7-8	-	-	TRBJ1-5	TGTGCCAGCAGACGCATGGAGGATAGCAATCAGCCCCAGCATTTT	CASRRMEDSNQPQHF
TRBV29-1	-	TRBD2	TRBJ2-2	TGCAGCACAAGGACTAGCGGGGGCGGGGAGCTGTTTTTT	CSTRTSGGGELFF
TRBV5-1	-	TRBD1	TRBJ1-2	TGCGCCAGCAGCCTGGGGCCTGGACAGGGTAACCTATACACCTTC	CASSLGPGQGNLYTF
TRBV29-1	-	-	TRBJ1-1	TGCAGCGTTGAAGATGGCGGTGGCACTGAAGCTTTCTTT	CSVEDGGGTEAFF
TRBV19	-	TRBD1	TRBJ2-5	TGTGCCAGTAGTTACCGCTCGCCGGGACAGGGCGGAGAGACCCAGTACTTC	CASSYRSPGQGGETQYF
TRBV27	-	-	TRBJ2-3	TGTGCCAGCAGCAGGTTATGGTCCACAGATACGCAGTATTTT	CASSRLWSTDTQYF
TRBV5-1	-	TRBD1	TRBJ1-3	TGCGCCAGCAGCCAAGACAGGGCGCGAAACACCATATATTTT	CASSQDRARNTIYF
TRBV7-3	-	TRBD2	TRBJ2-2	TGTGCCAGCAGCCTCTTAGCGGGCCCGAACACCGGGGAGCTGTTTTTT	CASSLLAGPNTGELFF
TRBV6-1	-	-	TRBJ2-7	TGTGCCAGCATAGTGGGACTCAACGGGGGGCAGTACTTC	CASIVGLNGGQYF
TRBV18	-	TRBD1	TRBJ1-2	TGTGCCAGCTCACCACCGTCGGACAGGGGGCTCGCTGATGGCTACACCTTC	CASSPPSDRGLADGYTF
TRBV4-1	-	-	TRBJ2-1	TGCGCCAGCAGCCAAGTCATGGTAGCGGTCTCTGTTGAGCAGTTCTTC	CASSQVMVAVSVEQFF
TRBV6-6	few	TRBD1	TRBJ1-1	TGTGCCAGTCCCACCCCGGACAGGGCGGGGACTGAAGCTTTCTTT	CASPTPDRAGTEAFF
TRBV11-2	-	-	TRBJ2-7	TGTGCCAGCAGCTCATATGGGGCAGGGGTACCCTACGAGCAGTACTTC	CASSSYGAGVPYEQYF
TRBV9	-	TRBD2	TRBJ2-2	TGTGCCAGCAGCCCTCCTCGGGGGGCCGGGGAGCTGTTTTTT	CASSPPRGAGELFF
TRBV9	-	TRBD1	TRBJ1-2	TGTGCCAGCAGCGCATTGGGGGACAGCGCTTATGGCTACACCTTC	CASSALGDSAYGYTF
TRBV21-1	-	-	TRBJ2-3	TGTGCCAGCAGCAAAGCCCCGGGGGTAGCGGGACCCACAGATACGCAGTATTTT	CASSKAPGVAGPTDTQYF
TRBV28	-	TRBD2	TRBJ2-1	TGTGCCAGCAGTTTACGGTCTAGCGGGAGGGCCATTCCGAATGAGCAGTTCTTC	CASSLRSSGRAIPNEQFF
TRBV11-2	-	-	TRBJ2-3	TGTGCCAGCAGCCCGACTAGAGCCGCAGATACGCAGTATTTT	CASSPTRAADTQYF
TRBV2	-	TRBD2	TRBJ2-3	TGTGCCAGCAGTGTAATAGCGGGGGGGAGCACAGATACGCAGTATTTT	CASSVIAGGSTDTQYF
TRBV30	-	-	TRBJ2-2	TGTGCCTGGAGTGTCGTATGGGGAGGAGAGCTGTTTTTT	CAWSVVWGGELFF
TRBV7-9	-	TRBD1	TRBJ1-1	TGTGCCAGCAGCTTAGGGGGGACAGGGAACACTGAAGCTTTCTTT	CASSLGGTGNTEAFF
TRBV29-1	-	TRBD2	TRBJ2-5	TGCAGCGTTAGCGGGGGGCTCGTCCAAGAGACCCAGTACTTC	CSVSGGLVQETQYF
TRBV29-1	few	-	TRBJ2-3	TGCAGCGTTGCCAACGGGGGAGTCACAGATACGCAGTATTTT	CSVANGGVTDTQYF
TRBV27	-	TRBD1	TRBJ2-2	TGTGCCAGCACCTCGGGACAGGGATTCACCGGGGAGCTGTTTTTT	CASTSGQGFTGELFF
TRBV10-3	-	TRBD1	TRBJ2-7	TGTGCCATCAGAAGTCCTCGGGGGGACAGGGCACAAAAATCCTACGAGCAGTACTTC	CAIRSPRGDRAQKSYEQYF
TRBV5-1	once	TRBD2	TRBJ2-2	TGCGCCAGCAAACTAGCGCCTAACACTGGGGAGCTGTTTTTT	CASKLAPNTGELFF
TRBV6-1	few	TRBD2	TRBJ2-7	TGTGCCAGCAACATAGCGGGAGGACCCTACGAGCAGTACTTC	CASNIAGGPYEQYF
TRBV6-1	-	-	TRBJ2-1	TGTGCCAGCAGTGTTTCTGGAAGGGGCTCCTACAATGAGCAGTTCTTC	CASSVSGRGSYNEQFF
TRBV2	-	-	TRBJ1-1	TGTGCCAGCATATACAGGCTGCGGTGGAACACTGAAGCTTTCTTT	CASIYRLRWNTEAFF
TRBV7-3	-	-	TRBJ1-1	TGTGCCAGCAGCCATGGCGCGGCCCAAAGAGCTTTCTTT	CASSHGAAQRAFF
TRBV7-4	-	-	TRBJ2-1	TGTGCCAGCAGCTTAGATGGCAGGACCAAGAGGGACAATGAGCAGTTCTTC	CASSLDGRTKRDNEQFF
TRBV6-5	once	-	TRBJ1-1	TGTGCCGCAGGGTTCACTGAAGCTTTCTTT	CAAGFTEAFF
TRBV19	-	-	TRBJ2-1	TGTGCCAGTACTCCCGAGTCCTACAATGAGCAGTTCTTC	CASTPESYNEQFF
TRBV7-3	once	-	TRBJ1-2	TGTGCCAGCAGCTTACGGGGGGACGACTATGGCTACACCTTC	CASSLRGDDYGYTF
TRBV11-2	-	-	TRBJ1-5	TGTGCCAGCGTGCCGGGTGGCAATCAGCCCCAGCATTTT	CASVPGGNQPQHF
TRBV11-2	-	-	TRBJ2-5	TGTGCCAGCAGCTTAGCCACGGGGGTCCAAGAGACCCAGTACTTC	CASSLATGVQETQYF
TRBV7-2	-	-	TRBJ2-7	TGTGCCAGCAGCTTAGATTGGCAGGGCTACGAGCAGTACTTC	CASSLDWQGYEQYF
TRBV25-1	-	TRBD1	TRBJ1-2	TGTGCCAGCAGTGAACACCGGACAGGGGGGAATGGCTACACCTTC	CASSEHRTGGNGYTF
TRBV7-6	-	TRBD1	TRBJ2-7	TGTGCCAGCAGCAGCGCTAACAGGGGCGATGCCTACGAGCAGTACTTC	CASSSANRGDAYEQYF
TRBV9	-	TRBD1	TRBJ2-1	TGTGCCAGCAGCGTAGGAGACAGGGATCGTTACAATGAGCAGTTCTTC	CASSVGDRDRYNEQFF
TRBV28	-	TRBD1	TRBJ1-5	TGTGCCAGCAGTTCTCGACAGGGGAACCAGCCCCAGCATTTT	CASSSRQGNQPQHF
TRBV14	-	TRBD2	TRBJ2-1	TGTGCCAGCAGCCAAGACTCACGTAGACTAGCGGGAGCTCACAATGAGCAGTTCTTC	CASSQDSRRLAGAHNEQFF
TRBV11-2	-	-	TRBJ2-2	TGTGCCAGCAGCTTTACAACCCCCGGGGGAACCGGGGAGCTGTTTTTT	CASSFTTPGGTGELFF
TRBV9	-	TRBD2	TRBJ2-3	TGTGCCAGCAGCGTTAGCGGGAGGAGCACAGGTACGCAGTATTTT	CASSVSGRSTGTQYF
TRBV20-1	-	-	TRBJ2-7	TGCAGTGCTACCGTTTACGAGCAGTACTTC	CSATVYEQYF
TRBV15	-	-	TRBJ2-7	TGTGCCACCAGCAGAGAACAGGGACCCAACTACGAGCAGTACTTC	CATSREQGPNYEQYF
TRBV27	-	-	TRBJ1-1	TGTGCCAGCAGTTTTACGGAGGGCACTGAAGCTTTCTTT	CASSFTEGTEAFF
TRBV6-4	-	TRBD1	TRBJ1-5	TGTGCCAGCAGTGACTCGATTCCGGGACAGGGGGCAGGTGGCAATCAGCCCCAGCATTTT	CASSDSIPGQGAGGNQPQHF